This is a list of T cell receptor beta chains from one sample in a study of T cells in Graves' hyperthyroidism and ophthalmopathy. A single record per CDR3 protein comes from TCRdb applying MiXCR to the multiplex PCR reads. The repertoire has around 760,000 distinct CDR3 sequences, under 45% of them found once; the top ten carry less than 40%. The source material was blood. These receptors came from a woman in her 40s with Graves' hyperthyroidism. Each CDR3 is given with its conserved first and last residue. Each record gives: J gene, V gene, D gene, clone size, CDR3 length, CDR3 DNA, CDR3 protein. The D gene is left open where the match is weak. A row's size may be missing; if present it is once, few, many or a size class.

J gene: TRBJ1-5; V gene: TRBV6-5; D gene: TRBD1; clone size: .; CDR3 length: 15; CDR3 DNA: TGTGCCAGCACTTCACCGGGACAGATTAATCAGCCCCAGCATTTT; CDR3 protein: CASTSPGQINQPQHF
J gene: TRBJ2-7; V gene: TRBV6-6; D gene: .; clone size: .; CDR3 length: 16; CDR3 DNA: TGTGCCAGCAGGAGACAGGACGAGGGAATATCCTACGAGCAGTACTTC; CDR3 protein: CASRRQDEGISYEQYF
J gene: TRBJ2-5; V gene: TRBV20-1; D gene: TRBD2; clone size: few; CDR3 length: 15; CDR3 DNA: TGCAGTGCTAGAGATTTGCTAGCGGGGAAAGAGACCCAGTACTTC; CDR3 protein: CSARDLLAGKETQYF
J gene: TRBJ1-1; V gene: TRBV25-1; D gene: .; clone size: .; CDR3 length: 17; CDR3 DNA: TGTGCCAGCAGTGAATATCCCCCCGGGACGGAGAACACTGAAGCTTTCTTT; CDR3 protein: CASSEYPPGTENTEAFF
J gene: TRBJ1-5; V gene: TRBV15; D gene: .; clone size: many; CDR3 length: 19; CDR3 DNA: TGTGCCACCAGCAGACCCGGGGCAGGGCCTAATTATAGCAATCAGCCCCAGCATTTT; CDR3 protein: CATSRPGAGPNYSNQPQHF
J gene: TRBJ1-5; V gene: TRBV7-9; D gene: .; clone size: many; CDR3 length: 14; CDR3 DNA: TGTGCCAGCAGCCCCGGGACGTCCTGGGGTCCCCAGCATTTT; CDR3 protein: CASSPGTSWGPQHF
J gene: TRBJ1-6; V gene: TRBV12-3/TRBV12-4; D gene: .; clone size: .; CDR3 length: 15; CDR3 DNA: TGTGCCAGCAGAGCGGGACACCCATATAATTCACCCCTCCACTTT; CDR3 protein: CASRAGHPYNSPLHF
J gene: TRBJ1-1; V gene: TRBV6-5; D gene: .; clone size: .; CDR3 length: 16; CDR3 DNA: TGTGCCAGCAGTTACGAGAGGGGGGGCGCGAACACTGAAGCTTTCTTT; CDR3 protein: CASSYERGGANTEAFF
J gene: TRBJ1-5; V gene: TRBV12-3/TRBV12-4; D gene: TRBD1; clone size: few; CDR3 length: 15; CDR3 DNA: TGTGCCAGCAGTTTAACAGGGGGTACTCTTCAGCCCCAGCATTTT; CDR3 protein: CASSLTGGTLQPQHF
J gene: TRBJ2-5; V gene: TRBV25-1; D gene: TRBD2; clone size: many; CDR3 length: 14; CDR3 DNA: TGTGCCAGCGACCTAGGGACTAGCGGGGGGACCCAGTACTTC; CDR3 protein: CASDLGTSGGTQYF
J gene: TRBJ1-3; V gene: TRBV15; D gene: .; clone size: many; CDR3 length: 16; CDR3 DNA: TGTGCCACCAGCACAAGGACGGAGAGCTCTGGAAACACCATATATTTT; CDR3 protein: CATSTRTESSGNTIYF
J gene: TRBJ1-2; V gene: TRBV6-5; D gene: .; clone size: .; CDR3 length: 14; CDR3 DNA: TGTGCCAGCAGTTCAGACAACAGGGTCAATGGCTACACCTTC; CDR3 protein: CASSSDNRVNGYTF
J gene: TRBJ1-2; V gene: TRBV14; D gene: .; clone size: few; CDR3 length: 15; CDR3 DNA: TGTGCCAGCAGCCAAGGTGGGGGGACCCTATATGGCTACACCTTC; CDR3 protein: CASSQGGGTLYGYTF